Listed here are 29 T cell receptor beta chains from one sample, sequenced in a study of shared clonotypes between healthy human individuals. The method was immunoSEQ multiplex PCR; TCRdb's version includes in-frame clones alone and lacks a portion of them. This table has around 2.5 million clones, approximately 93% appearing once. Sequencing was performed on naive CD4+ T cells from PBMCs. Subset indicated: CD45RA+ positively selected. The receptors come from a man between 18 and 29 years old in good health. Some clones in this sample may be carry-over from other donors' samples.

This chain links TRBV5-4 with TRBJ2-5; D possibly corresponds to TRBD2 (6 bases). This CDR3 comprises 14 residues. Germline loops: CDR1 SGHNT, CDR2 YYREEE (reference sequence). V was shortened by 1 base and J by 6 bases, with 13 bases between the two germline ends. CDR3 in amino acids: CASSLSTGAKTQYF. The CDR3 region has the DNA TGTGCCAGCAGCTTGAGTACGGGAGCGAAGACCCAGTACTTC. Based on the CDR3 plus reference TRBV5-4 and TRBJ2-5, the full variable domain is ETGVTQSPTHLIKTRGQQVTLRCSSQSGHNTVSWYQQALGQGPQFIFQYYREEENGRGNFPPRFSGLQFPNYSSELNVNALELDDSALYLCASSLSTGAKTQYFGPGTRLLVL.

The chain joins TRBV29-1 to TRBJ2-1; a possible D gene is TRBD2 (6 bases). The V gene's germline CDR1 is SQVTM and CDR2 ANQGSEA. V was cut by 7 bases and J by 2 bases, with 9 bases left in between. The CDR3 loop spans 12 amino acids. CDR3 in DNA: TGCAGCGCTAGCGAGACCTACAATGAGCAGTTCTTC. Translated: CSASETYNEQFF.

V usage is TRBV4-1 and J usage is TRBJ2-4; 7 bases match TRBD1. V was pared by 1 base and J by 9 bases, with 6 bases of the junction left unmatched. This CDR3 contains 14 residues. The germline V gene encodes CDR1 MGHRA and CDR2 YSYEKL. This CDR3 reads CASSQGTGVAIQYF. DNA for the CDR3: TGCGCCAGCAGCCAAGGTACAGGGGTAGCCATTCAGTACTTC.

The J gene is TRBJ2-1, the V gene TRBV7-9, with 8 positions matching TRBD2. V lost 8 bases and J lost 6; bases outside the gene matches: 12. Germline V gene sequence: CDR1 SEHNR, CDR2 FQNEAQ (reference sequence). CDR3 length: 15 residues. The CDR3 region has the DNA TGTGCCAGCCGACCCGCCTTACTAGCGGTCAATGAGCAGTTCTTC. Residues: CASRPALLAVNEQFF. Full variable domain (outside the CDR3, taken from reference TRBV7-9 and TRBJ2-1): DTGVSQNPRHKITKRGQNVTFRCDPISEHNRLYWYRQTLGQGPEFLTYFQNEAQLEKSRLLSDRFSAERPKGSFSTLEIQRTEQGDSAMYLCASRPALLAVNEQFFGPGTRLTVL.

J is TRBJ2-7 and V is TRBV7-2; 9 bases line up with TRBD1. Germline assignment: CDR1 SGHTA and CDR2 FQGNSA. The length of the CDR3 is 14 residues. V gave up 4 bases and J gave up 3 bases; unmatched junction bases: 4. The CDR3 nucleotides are TGTGCCAGCAGCTGGACAGGGGACGGCTACGAGCAGTACTTC. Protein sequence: CASSWTGDGYEQYF.

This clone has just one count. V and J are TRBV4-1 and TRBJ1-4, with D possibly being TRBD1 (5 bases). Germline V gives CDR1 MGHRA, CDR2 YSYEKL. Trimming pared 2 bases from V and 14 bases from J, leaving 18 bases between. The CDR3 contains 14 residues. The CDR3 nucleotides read TGCGCCAGCAGCCAATTAGGGAGGGGAGATCGGCTGTTTTTT. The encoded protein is CASSQLGRGDRLFF.

The CDR3 loop reads CASSLASGVSYGYTF. DNA of the CDR3: TGTGCCAGCAGCTTGGCCTCGGGGGTGTCCTATGGCTACACCTTC. The V call is TRBV5-6, the J call TRBJ1-2; a weak D match, TRBD1 (5 bases). There are 15 residues in the CDR3. Germline V gene sequence: CDR1 SGHDT, CDR2 YYEEEE. The V and J ends lost 0 bases and 4 bases respectively, with 13 bases between them.

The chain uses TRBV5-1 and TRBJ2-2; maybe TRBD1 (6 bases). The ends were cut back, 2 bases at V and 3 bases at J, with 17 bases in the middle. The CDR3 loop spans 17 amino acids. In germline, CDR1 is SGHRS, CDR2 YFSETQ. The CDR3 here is CASSFSGQRPYTGELFF. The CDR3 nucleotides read TGCGCCAGCAGCTTCTCCGGACAGCGGCCCTACACCGGGGAGCTGTTTTTT.

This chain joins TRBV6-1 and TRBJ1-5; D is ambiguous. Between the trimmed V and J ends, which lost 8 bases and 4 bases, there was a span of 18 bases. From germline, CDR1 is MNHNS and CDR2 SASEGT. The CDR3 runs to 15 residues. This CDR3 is CASSLGSIKNQPQHF. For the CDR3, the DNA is TGTGCCAGCTCCCTGGGCAGTATTAAAAATCAGCCCCAGCATTTT.

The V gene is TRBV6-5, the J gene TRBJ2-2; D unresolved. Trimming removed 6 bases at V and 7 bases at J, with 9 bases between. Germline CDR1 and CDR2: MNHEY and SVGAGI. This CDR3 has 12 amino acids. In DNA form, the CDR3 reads TGTGCCAGCAGCCGCATTGGCGGGGAGCTGTTTTTT. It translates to CASSRIGGELFF.

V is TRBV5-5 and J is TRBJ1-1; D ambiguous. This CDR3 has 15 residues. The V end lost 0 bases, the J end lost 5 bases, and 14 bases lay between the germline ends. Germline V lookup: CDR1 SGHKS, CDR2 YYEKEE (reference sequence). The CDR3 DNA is TGTGCCAGCAGCTTGGTCCCCCAGATACTAACTGAAGCTTTCTTT. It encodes CASSLVPQILTEAFF.

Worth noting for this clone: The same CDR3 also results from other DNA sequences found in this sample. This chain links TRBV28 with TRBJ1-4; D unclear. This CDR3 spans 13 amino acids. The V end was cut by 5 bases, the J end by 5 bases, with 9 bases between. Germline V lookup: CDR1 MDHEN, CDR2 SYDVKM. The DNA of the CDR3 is TGTGCCAGCAGTAGGCAGTTAAATGAAAAACTGTTTTTT. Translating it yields CASSRQLNEKLFF.

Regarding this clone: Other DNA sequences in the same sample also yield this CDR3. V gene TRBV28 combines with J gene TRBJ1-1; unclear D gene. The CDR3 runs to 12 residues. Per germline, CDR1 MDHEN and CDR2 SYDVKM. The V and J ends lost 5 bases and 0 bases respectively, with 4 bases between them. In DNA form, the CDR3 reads TGTGCCAGCAGTGCAGTGAACACTGAAGCTTTCTTT. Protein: CASSAVNTEAFF.

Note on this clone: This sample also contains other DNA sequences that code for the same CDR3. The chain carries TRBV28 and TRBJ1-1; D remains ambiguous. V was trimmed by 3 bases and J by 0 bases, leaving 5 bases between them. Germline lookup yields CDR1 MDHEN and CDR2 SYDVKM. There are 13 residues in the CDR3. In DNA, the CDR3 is TGTGCCAGCAGTTTTGGCCTGAACACTGAAGCTTTCTTT. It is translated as CASSFGLNTEAFF.

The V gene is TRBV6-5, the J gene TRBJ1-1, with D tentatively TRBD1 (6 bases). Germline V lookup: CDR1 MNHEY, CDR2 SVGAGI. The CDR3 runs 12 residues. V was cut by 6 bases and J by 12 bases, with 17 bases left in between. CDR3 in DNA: TGTGCCAGCAGGGACACAGGGAGTTTGACTTTCTTT. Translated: CASRDTGSLTFF.

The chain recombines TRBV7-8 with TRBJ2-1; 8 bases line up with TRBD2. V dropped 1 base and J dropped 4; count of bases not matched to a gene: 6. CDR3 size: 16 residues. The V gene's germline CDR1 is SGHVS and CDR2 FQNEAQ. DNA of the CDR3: TGTGCCAGCAGCTTAGTAGCGGGGTGGGGATACAATGAGCAGTTCTTC. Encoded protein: CASSLVAGWGYNEQFF.

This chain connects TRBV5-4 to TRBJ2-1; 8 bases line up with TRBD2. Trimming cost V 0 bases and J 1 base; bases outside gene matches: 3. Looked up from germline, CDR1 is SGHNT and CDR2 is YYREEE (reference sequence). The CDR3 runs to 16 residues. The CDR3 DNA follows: TGTGCCAGCAGCTTGGCAGCGGGAGCTTCCTACAATGAGCAGTTCTTC. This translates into CASSLAAGASYNEQFF. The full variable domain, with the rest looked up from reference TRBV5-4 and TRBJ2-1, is ETGVTQSPTHLIKTRGQQVTLRCSSQSGHNTVSWYQQALGQGPQFIFQYYREEENGRGNFPPRFSGLQFPNYSSELNVNALELDDSALYLCASSLAAGASYNEQFFGPGTRLTVL.

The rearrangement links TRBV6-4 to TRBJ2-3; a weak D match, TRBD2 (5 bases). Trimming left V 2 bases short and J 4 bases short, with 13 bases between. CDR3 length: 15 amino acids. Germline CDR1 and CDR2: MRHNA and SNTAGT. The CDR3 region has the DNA TGTGCCAGCAGTGACCGGCCAGAAGCGGCAGATACGCAGTATTTT. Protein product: CASSDRPEAADTQYF.

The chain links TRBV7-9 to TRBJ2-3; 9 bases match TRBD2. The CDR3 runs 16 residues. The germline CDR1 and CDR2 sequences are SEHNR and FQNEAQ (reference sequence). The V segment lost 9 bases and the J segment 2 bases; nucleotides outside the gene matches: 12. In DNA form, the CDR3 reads TGTGCCAGTGCGGAGCGGGGGGCGGGAGTCACAGATACGCAGTATTTT. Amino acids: CASAERGAGVTDTQYF.

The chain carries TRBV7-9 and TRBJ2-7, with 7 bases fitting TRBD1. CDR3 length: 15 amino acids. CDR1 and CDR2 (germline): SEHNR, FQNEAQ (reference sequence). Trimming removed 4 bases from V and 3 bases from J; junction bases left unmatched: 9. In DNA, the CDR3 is TGTGCCAGCAGCTCAACCGGGACAGTATACTACGAGCAGTACTTC. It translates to CASSSTGTVYYEQYF.

CDR3 DNA: TGTGCCAGCAGGAGGGCGGGATATGAGCAGTTCTTC. It translates to CASRRAGYEQFF. The chain uses TRBV27 and TRBJ2-1; tentatively, D is TRBD2 (6 bases). Trimming stripped 6 bases from V and 8 bases from J, with 11 bases between. Germline V gene lookup returns CDR1 MNHEY and CDR2 SMNVEV (reference sequence). The CDR3 spans 12 residues.

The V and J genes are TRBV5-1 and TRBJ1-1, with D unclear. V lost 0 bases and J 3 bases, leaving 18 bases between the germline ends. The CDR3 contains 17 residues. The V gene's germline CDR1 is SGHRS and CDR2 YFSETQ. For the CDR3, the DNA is TGCGCCAGCAGCTTGGCCCCCCAGCAGGCTTCGGACACTGAAGCTTTCTTT. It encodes CASSLAPQQASDTEAFF.

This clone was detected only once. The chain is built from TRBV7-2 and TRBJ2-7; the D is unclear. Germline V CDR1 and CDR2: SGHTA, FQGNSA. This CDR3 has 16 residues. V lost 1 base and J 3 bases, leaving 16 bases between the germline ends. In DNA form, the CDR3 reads TGTGCCAGCAGCTTAGTAGGGTCGGAGCCACTCTACGAGCAGTACTTC. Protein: CASSLVGSEPLYEQYF.

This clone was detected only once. This CDR3 is CASSLARGHEQYF. The CDR3 DNA sequence: TGTGCCAGCAGCTTAGCGCGGGGCCACGAGCAGTACTTC. The rearrangement links TRBV7-2 to TRBJ2-7, with D possibly matching TRBD2 (6 bases). CDR3 size: 13 residues. Per germline, CDR1 SGHTA and CDR2 FQGNSA. Trimming shortened V by 0 bases and J by 5 bases, and 8 bases separated the two germline ends.

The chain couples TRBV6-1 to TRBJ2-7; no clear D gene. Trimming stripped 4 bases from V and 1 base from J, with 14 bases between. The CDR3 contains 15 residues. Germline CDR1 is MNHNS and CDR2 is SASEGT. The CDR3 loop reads CASSAGLVVSYEQYF. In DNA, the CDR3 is TGTGCCAGCAGTGCCGGGTTGGTAGTGTCCTACGAGCAGTACTTC.

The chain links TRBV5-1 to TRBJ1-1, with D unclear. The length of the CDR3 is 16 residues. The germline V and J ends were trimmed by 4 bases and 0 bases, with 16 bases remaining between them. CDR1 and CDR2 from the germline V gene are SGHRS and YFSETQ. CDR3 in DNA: TGCGCCAGCAGCCCCCGACCGTCGGACTTGAACACTGAAGCTTTCTTT. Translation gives CASSPRPSDLNTEAFF.

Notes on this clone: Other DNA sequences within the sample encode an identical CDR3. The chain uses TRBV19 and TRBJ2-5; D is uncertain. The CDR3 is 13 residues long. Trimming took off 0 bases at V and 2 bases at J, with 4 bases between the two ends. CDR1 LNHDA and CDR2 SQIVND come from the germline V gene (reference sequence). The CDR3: CASSIDRQETQYF. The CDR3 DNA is TGTGCCAGTAGTATAGACAGGCAAGAGACCCAGTACTTC. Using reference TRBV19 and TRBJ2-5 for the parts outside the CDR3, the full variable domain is DGGITQSPKYLFRKEGQNVTLSCEQNLNHDAMYWYRQDPGQGLRLIYYSQIVNDFQKGDIAEGYSVSREKKESFPLTVTSAQKNPTAFYLCASSIDRQETQYFGPGTRLLVL.

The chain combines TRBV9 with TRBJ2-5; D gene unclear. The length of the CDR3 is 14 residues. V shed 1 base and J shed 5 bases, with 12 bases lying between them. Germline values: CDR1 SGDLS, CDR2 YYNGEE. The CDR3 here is CASSVNQVGETQYF. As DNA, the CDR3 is TGTGCCAGCAGCGTAAACCAGGTCGGGGAGACCCAGTACTTC.

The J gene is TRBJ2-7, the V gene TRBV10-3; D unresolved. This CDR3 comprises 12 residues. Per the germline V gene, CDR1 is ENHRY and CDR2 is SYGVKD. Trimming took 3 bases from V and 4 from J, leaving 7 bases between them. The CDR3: CAISDDSYEQYF. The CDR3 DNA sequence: TGTGCCATCAGTGACGATTCGTACGAGCAGTACTTC.